The 5 T cell receptor beta chains below were found in one sample sequenced in a study of T cell repertoires in cytomegalovirus infection. Their antigens remain unidentified. One entry per CDR3 protein results from TCRdb running MiXCR on the reads. The sample has about 400,000 distinct CDR3 sequences; about a third are singletons. Specimen: cultured PBMCs, collected from culture after CMV antigen stimulation. The receptors come from a human donor in good health (CMV status not recorded). Some clones in this sample may be carry-over from other donors' samples.

This clonotype was counted between two and nine times. The junction departs from germline at one end; a sequencing error may be responsible. The chain uses TRBV4-3 and TRBJ2-6, with 12 bases lining up with TRBD1. CDR1 is LGHNA, CDR2 YSLEER, per germline. The CDR3 totals 18 residues. The CDR3 here is CASSQDGTGGTGANVLIF. The CDR3 DNA reads as TGCGCCAGCAGCCAAGATGGGACAGGGGGCACTGGGGCCAACGTCCTGATTTTC.

This rearrangement joins TRBV12-3 or TRBV12-4 to TRBJ2-1; 11 bases align to TRBD2. After removal of 4 bases from V and 10 bases from J, the junction contained 12 bases not matched to a gene. The CDR3 has 16 amino acids. The CDR3 DNA reads as TGTGCCAGCAGTTCTGTTAGCGGGAGGGCCTTCGGGGAGCAGTTCTTC. Translated, it gives CASSSVSGRAFGEQFF.

This clonotype has a count of ten or more. The chain has TRBV7-2 and TRBJ1-4; TRBD1 matches 7 bases. V trimming: 5 bases; J trimming: 7 bases; junction bases outside the gene matches: 7. The CDR3 is 14 residues long. Germline CDR1 reads SGHTA; CDR2 reads FQGNSA. The DNA of the CDR3 is TGTGCCAGCAGCCCGACAGGGTCTGTTGAAAAACTGTTTTTT. Its translation is CASSPTGSVEKLFF. The full variable domain, its missing parts supplied by reference TRBV7-2 and TRBJ1-4, is GAGVSQSPSNKVTEKGKDVELRCDPISGHTALYWYRQSLGQGLEFLIYFQGNSAPDKSGLPSDRFSAERTGGSVSTLTIQRTQQEDSAVYLCASSPTGSVEKLFFGSGTQLSVL.

The V call is TRBV10-3, the J call TRBJ2-5, with TRBD1 as a possible D gene (5 bases). From germline, CDR1 is ENHRY and CDR2 SYGVKD. Trimming cost V 6 bases and J 2 bases, with 7 bases left between them. The CDR3 consists of 12 residues. The CDR3 sequence: CAIRGQQETQYF. CDR3 nucleotides: TGTGCCATCAGGGGGCAACAAGAGACCCAGTACTTC.

In its sample, this clonotype was seen a few times. This sequence joins TRBV6-6 and TRBJ2-5; D remains unclear. Trimming shortened V by 0 bases and J by 0 bases, and 11 bases separated the two germline ends. CDR3 length: 16 residues. Germline lookup yields CDR1 MNHNY and CDR2 SVGAGI (reference sequence). CDR3 loop: CASSYSVGPYQETQYF. The CDR3, as DNA: TGTGCCAGCAGTTACTCGGTGGGCCCGTACCAAGAGACCCAGTACTTC.